This TCR beta chain emerged from a study of T-cell reconstitution after alpha-beta-depleted transplantation in children. As it was prepared, the TCRbeta library received unique molecular identifiers. TCRdb re-analysed the PCR reads in MiXCR, keeping a single row per CDR3 protein. Among about 300,000 distinct CDR3 sequences listed, around a tenth were seen once. On this clonotype: Its antigen is undetermined.

Study-wide findings and caveats: T-cell counts and diversity at one year post-transplant came mainly from newly produced T cells. Reports say that about two months after transplant, the alpha-beta T cells came out of several hundred graft clones that had expanded. After transplant, high TCRbeta diversity at day 60 in some patients arose from surviving recipient T cells and thymic progenitors.

The CDR3 runs 20 residues. The J gene is TRBJ2-1, the V gene TRBV21-1; TRBD2, the D gene given by the table, was not confirmed from the DNA. TRBV21-1 is described as a pseudogene. This TCR derives from a boy under two years old with acute myeloid leukemia, due to receive a stem cell transplant. Sequenced material: PBMCs, taken before TCRalphabeta/CD19-depleted stem cell transplant. CDR3 in amino acids: CASSNIPRSPGLAGCNEQFF. In nucleotides, the CDR3 is TGTGCCAGCAGCAACATCCCCAGAAGTCCGGGACTAGCGGGCTGCAATGAGCAGTTCTTC.